One and the same sample provided the 9 T cell receptor beta chains below, sequenced in a study of regulatory T cells in long-lasting Graves disease. The authors built TCR beta libraries using iRepertoire HTBI primers and Arm-PCR of CDR3 regions. MiXCR, applied by TCRdb to the multiplex PCR reads, yields one record per CDR3 protein. This sample has 350,000 to 500,000 distinct CDR3 sequences, with roughly 15% found just once. The time point here: newly diagnosed GD, antithyroid drugs for less than 3 months. Construction of the TCR library relied on RNA isolated from PBMCs. These data were likewise used in another study, on T cells in Graves' hyperthyroidism and ophthalmopathy.

Material: peripheral blood mononuclear cells (PBMCs), obtained at new diagnosis, from a patient treated with antithyroid drugs. The receptors shown here come from a woman in her thirties with Graves disease.

This clonotype has a handful of counts. The genes are TRBV19 and TRBJ1-5, with 8 bases fitting TRBD1. Losses at the gene ends were 5 bases for V and 2 bases for J; bases not matched to a gene: 5. In germline, CDR1 is LNHDA, CDR2 SQIVND (reference sequence). This CDR3 has 15 amino acids. This chain's CDR3 is CASSVPGGGNQPQHF. The CDR3 region has the DNA TGTGCCAGTAGTGTCCCAGGGGGCGGCAATCAGCCCCAGCATTTT. Filled out from reference TRBV19 and TRBJ1-5, the complete variable domain reads DGGITQSPKYLFRKEGQNVTLSCEQNLNHDAMYWYRQDPGQGLRLIYYSQIVNDFQKGDIAEGYSVSREKKESFPLTVTSAQKNPTAFYLCASSVPGGGNQPQHFGDGTRLSIL.

This clonotype was counted a few times. V and J are TRBV7-3 and TRBJ2-1; D call uncertain. The CDR3 loop spans 15 amino acids. The V gene lost 5 bases and the J gene lost 4 bases, with 15 bases spanning the gap. CDR1 is SGHTA, CDR2 FQGTGA, per germline. CDR3 bases: TGTGCCAGCAGCCAATCACGTTTGGGTTACAATGAGCAGTTCTTC. This encodes CASSQSRLGYNEQFF.

Ten or more counts support this clonotype. V and J are TRBV5-8 and TRBJ2-1, with a weak D call TRBD1 (6 bases). Germline V lookup: CDR1 SGHTS, CDR2 YDEGEE. Trimming stripped 6 bases from V and 6 bases from J, with 13 bases between. This CDR3 has 13 amino acids. The CDR3 nucleotides are TGTGCCAGCATAGTAGGACAGACCAATGAGCAGTTCTTC. Encoded protein: CASIVGQTNEQFF. Looking up the rest from reference TRBV5-8 and TRBJ2-1 gives the full variable domain: EAGVTQSPTHLIKTRGQQATLRCSPISGHTSVYWYQQALGLGLQFLLWYDEGEERNRGNFPPRFSGRQFPNYSSELNVNALELEDSALYLCASIVGQTNEQFFGPGTRLTVL.

Ten or more counts support this clonotype. The rearrangement links TRBV11-3 to TRBJ2-2, with 7 nucleotides matching TRBD2. V lost 5 bases, J lost 4 bases, and 10 bases stayed unmatched. The CDR3 runs to 16 residues. CDR1 SGHNT and CDR2 YENEEA come from the germline V gene. CDR3: CASSPGVAGRTGELFF. In DNA, the CDR3 is TGTGCCAGCAGCCCCGGGGTAGCGGGCCGCACCGGGGAGCTGTTTTTT.

This clonotype was found many times. The chain uses TRBV7-9 and TRBJ2-1; D uncertain. Germline values: CDR1 SEHNR, CDR2 FQNEAQ (reference sequence). With 1 base removed from V and 3 bases from J, the gap between germline ends came to 10 bases. The CDR3 is 15 amino acids. The DNA of the CDR3 is TGTGCCAGCAGCTTAGGACTGGGGATCTACAATGAGCAGTTCTTC. Translated: CASSLGLGIYNEQFF. Full variable domain (outside the CDR3, taken from reference TRBV7-9 and TRBJ2-1): DTGVSQNPRHKITKRGQNVTFRCDPISEHNRLYWYRQTLGQGPEFLTYFQNEAQLEKSRLLSDRFSAERPKGSFSTLEIQRTEQGDSAMYLCASSLGLGIYNEQFFGPGTRLTVL.

This clonotype has a count of ten or more. The rearrangement joins TRBV5-1 to TRBJ1-1; D gene uncertain. V was cut by 8 bases and J by 4 bases, with 12 bases left in between. Germline CDR1 SGHRS, CDR2 YFSETQ. This CDR3 contains 12 residues. The CDR3: CASSTRGTEAFF. In nucleotides, the CDR3 is TGCGCCAGTTCGACTCGGGGCACTGAAGCTTTCTTT.

V usage is TRBV20-1 and J usage is TRBJ2-7; 11 nucleotides match TRBD2. The CDR3 covers 15 residues. Germline assignment: CDR1 DFQATT and CDR2 SNEGSKA (reference sequence). With V trimmed by 0 bases and J by 3 bases, 4 bases remained unmatched. CDR3 residues: CSARDLTSGNYEQYF. CDR3 DNA: TGCAGTGCTAGAGATCTGACTAGCGGGAACTACGAGCAGTACTTC.

This sequence joins TRBV12-3 or TRBV12-4 and TRBJ1-1; no firm D call. Trimming pared 6 bases from V and 6 bases from J, leaving 8 bases between. The CDR3 loop spans 11 amino acids. The DNA for the CDR3 is TGTGCCAGCAGGGCGAGGGCTGAAGCTTTCTTT. As protein: CASRARAEAFF.

This clonotype occurred many times. The CDR3 here is CASRGGVMNTEAFF. CDR3 nucleotide sequence: TGCGCCAGCCGAGGGGGAGTAATGAACACTGAAGCTTTCTTT. The chain employs TRBV10-2 and TRBJ1-1, with a possible D match to TRBD1 (6 bases). The CDR3 length is 14 residues. The germline V gene has CDR1 WSHSY and CDR2 SAAADI. Trimming stripped 8 bases from V and 0 bases from J, with 13 bases between.